This is a list of T cell receptor beta chains from one sample in a study of cytomegalovirus exposure and HLA in healthy donors. Using immunoSEQ multiplex PCR, the repertoire was profiled, and TCRdb retains in-frame clones only, with some absent. The sample records about 220,000 clones, over 80% being singletons. Sequenced material: PBMCs. Receptors originate from a boy aged 2 to 10 in good health and CMV-seronegative. Both conserved end residues are part of each CDR3. A D gene is named only where the DNA matches it firmly. Not every row has a clone size; where given, it reads once, few, many or a size class.

d_gene	abundance	v_gene	j_gene	CDR3nt	CDR3aa
TRBD2	NA	TRBV2	TRBJ2-2	TGTGCCAGCAGTGAAGTGGGTAGCGGGAGTGAGCTGTTTTTT	CASSEVGSGSELFF
NA	NA	TRBV7-2	TRBJ1-1	TGTGCCAGCAGCTTTCCGTCTGCAGGGACTTCCAACACTGAAGCTTTCTTT	CASSFPSAGTSNTEAFF
TRBD1	NA	TRBV2	TRBJ2-7	TGTGCCAGCGGACAGGGGAGACACGAGCAGTACTTC	CASGQGRHEQYF
NA	NA	TRBV6-5	TRBJ2-3	TGTGCCAGCACCGGCGGGACAGATACGCAGTATTTT	CASTGGTDTQYF
NA	NA	TRBV28	TRBJ2-1	TGTGCCAGCAGCTCCGGAGGATGGCAGTTCTTC	CASSSGGWQFF
TRBD1	NA	TRBV13	TRBJ2-7	TGTGCCAGCAGCTTCGGGACAGGAAGCTCCTACGAGCAGTACTTC	CASSFGTGSSYEQYF
NA	NA	TRBV2	TRBJ2-3	TGTGCCAGGAGTGGACTGGTGGTTGGGGATACGCAGTATTTT	CARSGLVVGDTQYF
TRBD1	once	TRBV28	TRBJ2-7	TGTGCCAGCAGAACAGGGGGCCAGTACGAGCAGTACTTC	CASRTGGQYEQYF
NA	NA	TRBV7-2	TRBJ2-3	TGTGCCAGCAGCCCCGGAGCCTCCCCCGATACGCAGTATTTT	CASSPGASPDTQYF
NA	NA	TRBV11-3	TRBJ1-1	TGTGCCAGCAGCTTAGGGAGGCACACTGAAGCTTTCTTT	CASSLGRHTEAFF
TRBD2	NA	TRBV19	TRBJ2-1	TGTGCCAGTATAGGTAGCGGGAGACCATACAATGAGCAGTTCTTC	CASIGSGRPYNEQFF
TRBD1	NA	TRBV11-1	TRBJ2-5	TGTGCCAGCAGCTTGACAGGGGCAGTGGAGACCCAGTACTTC	CASSLTGAVETQYF
NA	NA	TRBV6-6	TRBJ2-1	TGTGCCAGCAGTTACCCCGGGACAAGCTCCTACAATGAGCAGTTCTTC	CASSYPGTSSYNEQFF
NA	NA	TRBV5-1	TRBJ2-5	TGCGCCAGCAGCTTGGACAGGCCCGGTGAGACCCAGTACTTC	CASSLDRPGETQYF
TRBD1	NA	TRBV15	TRBJ2-1	TGTGCCACCAGCAGCTTCGGACAGGGACCTAATGAGCAGTTCTTC	CATSSFGQGPNEQFF
TRBD1	NA	TRBV7-9	TRBJ2-7	TGTTCCAGCAGCTTCAGCATGGCCCCGGGACAGGGAGTGGAGGAGCAGTACTTC	CSSSFSMAPGQGVEEQYF
TRBD2	NA	TRBV2	TRBJ2-1	TGTGCCAGCAGCGCCTCTAGCGGGAGATGGGATGAGCAGTTCTTC	CASSASSGRWDEQFF
NA	NA	TRBV19	TRBJ2-7	TGTGCCAGTAAGACTTCTAGCCTGTCCTACGAGCAGTACTTC	CASKTSSLSYEQYF
NA	NA	TRBV11-2	TRBJ2-2	TGTGCCAGCAGCTTAAGGCAGGGAAACACCGGGGAGCTGTTTTTT	CASSLRQGNTGELFF
NA	NA	TRBV5-1	TRBJ1-2	TGCGCCAGCAGTCATTCGGCAGGGGCCACTAACTATGGCTACACCTTC	CASSHSAGATNYGYTF
TRBD1	NA	TRBV5-1	TRBJ1-6	TGCGCCAGCAGCTTAGGACAGGGCAATTCACCCCTCCACTTT	CASSLGQGNSPLHF
TRBD1	NA	TRBV10-3	TRBJ1-2	TGTGCCATCAGTGACCCGGCGGTGAGGGGGCAAAACTATGGCTACACCTTC	CAISDPAVRGQNYGYTF
TRBD1	NA	TRBV19	TRBJ1-2	TGTGCCAGTAGTAAAAGGACAGGGTCATATGATGGCTACACCTTC	CASSKRTGSYDGYTF
NA	NA	TRBV30	TRBJ1-3	TGTGCCTGGGGACAACCTGGTGGAAACACCATATATTTT	CAWGQPGGNTIYF
NA	NA	TRBV6-6	TRBJ1-2	TGTGCCAGCAGTTACGAGGCAGGGGATGGCTACACCTTC	CASSYEAGDGYTF